This T cell receptor beta chain was recorded in a study of T cells expressing NK-cell markers. Turning to the study itself: Repertoires of TCR beta were obtained from T cells sorted as CD3+CD56+NKG2C+, CD3+CD56+NKG2C- and CD3+CD56-NKG2C+. Study results and caveats: The leading position in the CD3+CD56-NKG2C+ fraction of several donors also went to these clonotypes. Dominant NKG2C+ clonotypes accounted for roughly 1.0-7.0% of CD8+ T cells in about six donors.

As for this clonotype: Its antigen remains unidentified.

TCR beta cDNA was generated via 5'RACE template switching incorporating UMIs. With the 5' RACE reads reprocessed, TCRdb shows one record per CDR3 protein and no DNA. The sample has fewer than 200,000 distinct CDR3 sequences. This receptor was taken from a woman aged 18 to 75 in good health. Material for sequencing was blood T cells: a sorted CD56 or NKG2C T cell subset, CD4+ or CD8+ T cells, or bulk PBMC T cells (not recorded which).

The CDR3: CAITRGQFPTDTQYF. The rearrangement links TRBV10-3 to TRBJ2-3; TCRdb returns TRBD1, unconfirmable since there is no DNA. The CDR3 extends over 15 amino acids. The germline V gene encodes CDR1 ENHRY and CDR2 SYGVKD.